This T cell receptor beta chain was sequenced in a study of CXCR3-negative and CXCR3-positive naive CD8 T cells. Study-wide results and caveats: The TRBV-TRBJ usage of naive CXCR3-negative and CXCR3-positive cells was similar, but that of memory cells differed. Whereas both naive subsets had comparably high diversity, memory CD8+ cells had much lower diversity. Comparison of naive cells showed more hydrophobic TRB CDR3s in CXCR3-positive than in CXCR3-negative naive cells.

The libraries of TRB cDNA were prepared using 5' RACE with UMI labels. With the 5' RACE reads reprocessed, TCRdb shows one record per CDR3 protein and no DNA. Its table lists 70,000 to 95,000 distinct CDR3 sequences. The germline V gene has CDR1 DFQATT and CDR2 SNEGSKA (reference sequence). The CDR3 is 18 residues long. A note on this clonotype: The antigen remains undetermined.

Sample: naive CXCR3- CD8+ T cells from blood. The subset: CD45RO-CCR7+CD27+CD95- naive CD8+ T cells lacking CXCR3 (TNR3-). The rearrangement joins TRBV20-1 to TRBJ2-2; TCRdb gives TRBD1 as the D gene, but with no DNA this cannot be confirmed. This sequence was found in a human donor in good health. Some clones in this sample may be carry-over from other donors' samples. The CDR3 sequence is CSASPLSWGQGVSGELFF.